This T cell receptor beta chain derives from a study of blood T cell repertoires in COVID-19. Study-wide context: Acute-phase and convalescent COVID-19 samples originated in the United States, Italy and Spain.

CDR1 is LNHDA and CDR2 is SQIVND in the germline V gene (reference sequence). V lost 7 bases to trimming and J lost 9 bases; unmatched junction nucleotides: 6. CDR3 length: 12 residues. Original processing methods: Amplified reference gene primers provided the basis for estimating nucleated cell counts. Produced via immunoSEQ multiplex PCR; TCRdb's table is partial and in-frame only. V and J calls and clone size are as listed in that table; D and trimming were resolved from the DNA. This sample has about 60,000 clones, with 75% to 90% found just once. This clonotype originated in a human donor with acute or convalescent COVID-19. The donor label of this sample is uncertain. The chain carries TRBV19 and TRBJ2-1, with 7 bases fitting TRBD2. Sequenced sample: peripheral blood. The CDR3 DNA reads as TGTGCCAGTATGTTGTCGGGAGGTGAGCAGTTCTTC. It yields the protein CASMLSGGEQFF.